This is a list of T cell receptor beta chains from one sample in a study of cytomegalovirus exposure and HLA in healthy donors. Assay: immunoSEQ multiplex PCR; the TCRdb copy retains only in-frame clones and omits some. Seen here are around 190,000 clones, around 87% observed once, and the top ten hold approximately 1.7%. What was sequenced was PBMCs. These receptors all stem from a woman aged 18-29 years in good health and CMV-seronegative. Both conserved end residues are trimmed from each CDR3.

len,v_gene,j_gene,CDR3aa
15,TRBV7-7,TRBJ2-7,ASSPPTRSSSAYEQY
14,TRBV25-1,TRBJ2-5,ASSTNQGFLQETQY
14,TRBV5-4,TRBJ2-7,ASSLGSDRASYEQY
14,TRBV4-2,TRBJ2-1,ASSQDGTGAGNEQF
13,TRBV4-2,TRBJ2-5,ASSQEIGGSGPQY
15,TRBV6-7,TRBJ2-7,ASSSKFRQGAENEQY
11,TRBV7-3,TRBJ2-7,ASSPGVSYEQY
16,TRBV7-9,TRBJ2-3,ASSFPRGGLAGQGTQY
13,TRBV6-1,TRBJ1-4,ASSVGRGGDEKLF
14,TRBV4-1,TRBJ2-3,ASSSEGTSGDHTQY
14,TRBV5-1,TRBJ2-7,ASSLYTGPPISEQY
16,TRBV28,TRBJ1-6,ASSIRTVTLSYNSPLH
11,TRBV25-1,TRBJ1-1,ASSALSRTEAF
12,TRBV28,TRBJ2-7,ASRSVGRTEEQY
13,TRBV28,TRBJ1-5,ASSFDRGRGQPQH
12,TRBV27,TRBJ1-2,ASSLWQGAGGYT
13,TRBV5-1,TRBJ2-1,ASSFGGRAGNEQF
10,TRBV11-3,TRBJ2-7,ASSPIHREQY
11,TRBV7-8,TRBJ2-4,ASSPTTKNIQY
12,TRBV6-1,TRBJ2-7,ASSDGGSSYEQY
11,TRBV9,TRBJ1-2,ASSAPNRGSYT
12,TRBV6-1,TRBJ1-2,ASSLPQGNYGYT
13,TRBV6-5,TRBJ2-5,ASSPGGQGRETQY
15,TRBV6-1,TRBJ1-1,ASSQAPSGTPNTEAF
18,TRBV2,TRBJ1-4,ASSLQGPEPSFATNEKLF
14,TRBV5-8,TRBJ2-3,ASSPPWVAGDDTQY
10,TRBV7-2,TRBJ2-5,ASSLLAETQY
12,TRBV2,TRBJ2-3,ASRDRILTDTQY
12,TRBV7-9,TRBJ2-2,ASSPSGSTGELF
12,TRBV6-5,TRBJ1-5,ASSHRQGNQPQH
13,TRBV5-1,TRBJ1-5,ASSAVPGGDQPQH
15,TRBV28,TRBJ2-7,ASSSWTSGGTFYEQY
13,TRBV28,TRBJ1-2,ASSLALQLSGSYT
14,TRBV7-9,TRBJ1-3,ASSSPGTGSGNTIY
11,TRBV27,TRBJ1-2,ASSLRPPGGYT
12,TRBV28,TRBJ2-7,ASSFSTDNYEQY
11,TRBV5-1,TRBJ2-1,ASSLVSGNEQF
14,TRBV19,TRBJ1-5,ASTPLGGGYNQPQH
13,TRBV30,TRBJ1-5,AWSVWDRANQPQH
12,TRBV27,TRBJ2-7,ASRQGQGDYEQY
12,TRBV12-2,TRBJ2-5,ASPKGEPQGTQY
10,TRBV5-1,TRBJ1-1,ASSLAGDMAF
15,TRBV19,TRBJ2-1,ASSGPLRVGAYNEQF
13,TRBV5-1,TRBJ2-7,ASSLVGGHSYEQY
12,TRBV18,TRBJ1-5,ASSPTGLLGPQH
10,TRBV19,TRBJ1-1,ASRLTDTEAF
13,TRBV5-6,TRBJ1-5,ASSLYRGLIQPQH
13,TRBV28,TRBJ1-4,ASSLRQGLGEKLF
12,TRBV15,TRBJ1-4,ATSRVEQSEKLF
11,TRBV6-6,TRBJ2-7,ASIAGVGLGQY
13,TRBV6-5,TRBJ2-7,ASSYPASAYYEQY
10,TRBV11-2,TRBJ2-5,ASSLGSQGQY
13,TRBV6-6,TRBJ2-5,ASTGGTSGRETQY
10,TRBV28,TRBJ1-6,ASSDRGWSLH
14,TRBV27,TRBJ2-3,ASSFFLAGGTDTQY
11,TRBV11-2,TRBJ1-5,ASRGESNQPQH
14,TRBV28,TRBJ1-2,ASSNRGQGAFIGYT
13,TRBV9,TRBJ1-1,ASSIRTGMNTEAF
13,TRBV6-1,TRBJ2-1,ASSQEVDSYNEQF